The next 15 T cell receptor beta chains were all read from a single sample in a study of CD8 T cells in Susac syndrome. Reverse transcription of about 0.45 to 1 ug RNA used random hexamers. MiXCR was run by TCRdb on the immunoSEQ multiplex PCR reads, yielding one entry per CDR3 protein. The sample shows 240,000 or so distinct CDR3 sequences, almost 97% of them seen only once. The sample taken for sequencing was CD4+ T cells from PBMCs. Receptors were obtained from a human donor with Susac syndrome.

This chain connects TRBV9 to TRBJ2-2; 9 nucleotides align to TRBD2. Germline CDR1 is SGDLS and CDR2 is YYNGEE. CDR3 length equals 16 residues. V lost 3 bases and J lost 3; bases outside the gene matches: 6. The CDR3, as DNA: TGTGCCAGCAGCGCGACTAGCGGAAGATACACCGGGGAGCTGTTTTTT. It codes for CASSATSGRYTGELFF.

V is TRBV4-1 and J is TRBJ2-3; D call uncertain. V was trimmed by 0 bases and J by 6 bases, leaving 7 bases between them. Per germline, CDR1 MGHRA and CDR2 YSYEKL. The CDR3 has 13 amino acids. CDR3 DNA sequence: TGCGCCAGCAGCCAAGAGGATCGGGATACGCAGTATTTT. Protein product: CASSQEDRDTQYF.

The chain recombines TRBV27 with TRBJ2-7; either TRBD1 or TRBD2 may supply D (5 bases each). Between the trimmed V and J ends, which lost 3 bases and 0 bases, there was a span of 9 bases. CDR1 is MNHEY and CDR2 is SMNVEV in the germline V gene (reference sequence). There are 14 residues in the CDR3. The CDR3 reads CASSFAGTSYEQYF. The CDR3 DNA reads TGTGCCAGCAGTTTCGCCGGGACCTCCTACGAGCAGTACTTC.

V and J are TRBV20-1 and TRBJ1-2; D might be TRBD1 (6 bases). Germline V gene lookup returns CDR1 DFQATT and CDR2 SNEGSKA (reference sequence). The V end lost 3 bases, the J end lost 4 bases, and 12 bases lay between the germline ends. This CDR3 is built from 13 residues. The CDR3: CSASPGVGYGYTF. The CDR3 DNA is TGCAGTGCTAGCCCAGGGGTGGGCTATGGCTACACCTTC.

The rearrangement joins TRBV7-8 to TRBJ2-1, with unresolved D. This CDR3 contains 16 residues. Germline CDR1 reads SGHVS; CDR2 reads FQNEAQ. The ends were cut back, 3 bases at V and 5 bases at J, with 17 bases in the middle. The CDR3 loop is CASSLVPRKINNEQFF. The CDR3 coding sequence is TGTGCCAGCAGCTTGGTTCCTAGAAAAATCAACAATGAGCAGTTCTTC. The whole variable domain, filled in from reference TRBV7-8 and TRBJ2-1, reads GAGVSQSPRYKVAKRGQDVALRCDPISGHVSLFWYQQALGQGPEFLTYFQNEAQLDKSGLPSDRFFAERPEGSVSTLKIQRTQQEDSAVYLCASSLVPRKINNEQFFGPGTRLTVL.

This clonotype was observed a single time. The chain links TRBV20-1 to TRBJ2-1, with D unresolved. In germline, CDR1 is DFQATT, CDR2 SNEGSKA (reference sequence). The CDR3 runs to 16 residues. Trimming took 3 bases from V and 2 from J, leaving 17 bases between them. This CDR3 is CSARDRLPLPYNEQFF. CDR3 DNA: TGCAGTGCTAGGGACCGTTTACCCCTTCCCTACAATGAGCAGTTCTTC.

The CDR3 is CASSAAPTWGGGSEAFF. The DNA of the CDR3 is TGTGCCAGCAGCGCCGCCCCCACGTGGGGCGGAGGGAGTGAAGCTTTCTTT. This rearrangement joins TRBV9 to TRBJ1-1; D is possibly TRBD1 (5 bases). Deletions cut 3 bases from V and 7 bases from J, with 25 bases between. The CDR3 covers 17 residues. Germline CDR1 and CDR2: SGDLS and YYNGEE.

The V gene is TRBV25-1, the J gene TRBJ2-1; perhaps TRBD2 as D (5 bases). This CDR3 comprises 13 residues. With 1 base removed from V and 10 bases from J, the gap between germline ends came to 11 bases. Germline CDR1 and CDR2: MGHDK and SYGVNS. The CDR3 sequence: CASSEWESGEQFF. The DNA for the CDR3 is TGTGCCAGCAGTGAATGGGAGAGCGGCGAGCAGTTCTTC.

The rearrangement joins TRBV11-1 to TRBJ2-1; a possible D gene is TRBD2 (5 bases). The CDR3 runs 16 residues. Germline assignment: CDR1 SGHAT and CDR2 FQDESV (reference sequence). Trimming stripped 4 bases from V and 0 bases from J, with 13 bases between. The CDR3: CASSWKRRSSYNEQFF. The CDR3, as DNA: TGTGCCAGCAGCTGGAAGCGGAGGAGCTCCTACAATGAGCAGTTCTTC.

This clonotype showed up just once. The chain joins TRBV20-1 to TRBJ1-2; D is ambiguous. Trimming left V 6 bases short and J 8 bases short, with 19 bases between. Germline V gene data show CDR1 as DFQATT and CDR2 as SNEGSKA (reference sequence). This CDR3 is built from 13 residues. CDR3 in amino acids: CSAPPSSGQGYTF. CDR3 DNA sequence: TGCAGTGCGCCACCGTCTTCCGGGCAGGGCTACACCTTC.

The chain links TRBV5-1 to TRBJ2-5; D unresolved. Germline V gives CDR1 SGHRS, CDR2 YFSETQ. The CDR3 is 13 residues long. Trimming removed 4 bases from V and 0 bases from J, with 7 bases in between. Written as DNA, the CDR3 is TGCGCCAGCAGCCGACGTGACCAAGAGACCCAGTACTTC. It translates to CASSRRDQETQYF.

The chain links TRBV5-4 to TRBJ2-3; D gene uncertain. This CDR3 is 14 amino acids long. CDR1 is SGHNT, CDR2 YYREEE, per germline (reference sequence). The V end was cut by 6 bases, the J end by 1 base, with 12 bases between. The chain's CDR3 is CASMINRGTDTQYF. The CDR3 DNA follows: TGTGCCAGCATGATAAACCGGGGCACAGATACGCAGTATTTT. Together with reference TRBV5-4 and TRBJ2-3, the CDR3 gives the full variable domain: ETGVTQSPTHLIKTRGQQVTLRCSSQSGHNTVSWYQQALGQGPQFIFQYYREEENGRGNFPPRFSGLQFPNYSSELNVNALELDDSALYLCASMINRGTDTQYFGPGTRLTVL.

This chain uses TRBV5-1 with TRBJ1-2; no clear D gene. There are 14 residues in the CDR3. V was shortened by 5 bases and J by 1 base, with 12 bases between the two germline ends. Germline V gene lookup returns CDR1 SGHRS and CDR2 YFSETQ. The CDR3: CASSVRTHNYGYTF. CDR3 bases: TGCGCCAGCAGTGTTAGAACCCATAACTATGGCTACACCTTC.

The chain couples TRBV9 to TRBJ2-2; 9 bases map to TRBD2. Trimming took 0 bases from V and 7 from J; bases not matched to a gene: 10. The CDR3 consists of 17 residues. Germline values: CDR1 SGDLS, CDR2 YYNGEE. CDR3 in DNA: TGTGCCAGCAGCGTAGTCCCCCTAGCGGGAAACGTCGGGGAGCTGTTTTTT. Encoded protein: CASSVVPLAGNVGELFF.

The V call is TRBV20-1, the J call TRBJ2-4; the match to TRBD2 covers 7 bases. The V gene end was trimmed by 3 bases and the J gene end by 8 bases; junction bases not matched to a gene: 13. The germline V gene has CDR1 DFQATT and CDR2 SNEGSKA (reference sequence). The CDR3 consists of 15 residues. The CDR3 DNA reads TGCAGTGCTAGTATGGCTAGCGGTACGAAGGACATTCAGTACTTC. Encoded protein: CSASMASGTKDIQYF.